This entry concerns a single TCR beta chain. Source study methods: The assay estimated nucleated cells by amplifying reference gene primers. Profiling relied on immunoSEQ multiplex PCR, and the TCRdb table lists in-frame clones only, not all of them. Clone size and V and J calls were adopted from that table, with D and trimming inferred from the DNA. The sample contains about 130,000 clones, roughly 88% of which appear only once. These data originate in a study of blood T cell repertoires in COVID-19. Whole-study context: Sites across the United States, Italy and Spain contributed samples from acute and convalescent COVID-19.

The length of the CDR3 is 15 residues. Per the germline V gene, CDR1 is MRHNA and CDR2 is SNTAGT. V was trimmed by 6 bases and J by 6 bases, leaving 17 bases between them. Material: peripheral blood. The TCR originated in a man aged 45-65 years with acute or convalescent COVID-19. V is TRBV6-4 and J is TRBJ1-4, with D perhaps TRBD1 (5 bases). Here the CDR3 reads CASSAEMGGYEKLFF. CDR3 nucleotides: TGTGCCAGCAGCGCTGAGATGGGGGGTTATGAAAAACTGTTTTTT.